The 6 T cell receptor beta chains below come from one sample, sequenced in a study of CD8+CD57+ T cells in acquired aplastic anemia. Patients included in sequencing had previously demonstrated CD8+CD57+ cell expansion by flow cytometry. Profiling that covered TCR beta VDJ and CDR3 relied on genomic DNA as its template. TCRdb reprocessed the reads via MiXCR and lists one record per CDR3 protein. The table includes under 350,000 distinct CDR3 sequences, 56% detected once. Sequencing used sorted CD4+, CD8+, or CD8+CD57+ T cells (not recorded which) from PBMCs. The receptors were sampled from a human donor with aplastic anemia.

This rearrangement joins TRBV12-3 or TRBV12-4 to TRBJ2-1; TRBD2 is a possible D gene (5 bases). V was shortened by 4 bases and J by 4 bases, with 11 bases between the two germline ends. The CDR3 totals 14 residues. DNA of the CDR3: TGTGCCAGCAGTTACGGGGTAGAGTACAATGAGCAGTTCTTC. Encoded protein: CASSYGVEYNEQFF.

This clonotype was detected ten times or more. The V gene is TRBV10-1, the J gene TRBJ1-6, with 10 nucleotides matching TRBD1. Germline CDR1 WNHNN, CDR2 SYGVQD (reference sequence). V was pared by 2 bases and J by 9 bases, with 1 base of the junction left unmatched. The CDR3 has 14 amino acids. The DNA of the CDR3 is TGCGCCAGCAGTGAGGGGACAGGGGCTTCACCCCTCCACTTT. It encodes CASSEGTGASPLHF.

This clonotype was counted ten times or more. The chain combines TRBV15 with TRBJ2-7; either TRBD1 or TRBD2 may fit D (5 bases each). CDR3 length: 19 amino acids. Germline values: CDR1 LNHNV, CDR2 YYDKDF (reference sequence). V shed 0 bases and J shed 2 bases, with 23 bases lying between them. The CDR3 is CATSRDGTGGAGRAYEQYF. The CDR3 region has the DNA TGTGCCACCAGCAGAGACGGAACCGGTGGGGCGGGCCGTGCCTACGAGCAGTACTTC.

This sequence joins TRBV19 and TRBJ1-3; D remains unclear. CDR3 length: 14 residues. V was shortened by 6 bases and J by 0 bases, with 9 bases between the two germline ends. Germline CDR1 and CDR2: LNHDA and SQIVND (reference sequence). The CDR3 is CASRYSVSGNTIYF. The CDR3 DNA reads TGTGCCAGTAGGTACAGCGTCTCTGGAAACACCATATATTTT.

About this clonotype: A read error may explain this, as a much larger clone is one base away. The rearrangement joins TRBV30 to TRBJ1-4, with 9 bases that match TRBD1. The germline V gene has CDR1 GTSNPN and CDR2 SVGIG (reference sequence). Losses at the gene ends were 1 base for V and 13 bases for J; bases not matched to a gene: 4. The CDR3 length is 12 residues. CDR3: CAWSATGGRLFF. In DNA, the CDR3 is TGTGCCTGGAGTGCGACAGGGGGGAGACTGTTTTTT.

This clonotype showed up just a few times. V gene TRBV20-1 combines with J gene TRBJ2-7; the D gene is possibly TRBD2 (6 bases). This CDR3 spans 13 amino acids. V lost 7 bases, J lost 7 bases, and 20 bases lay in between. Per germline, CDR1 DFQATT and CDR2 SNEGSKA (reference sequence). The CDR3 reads CSGGNGPSGEQYF. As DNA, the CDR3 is TGCAGTGGCGGGAACGGGCCCAGCGGGGAGCAGTACTTC.